Listed below are T cell receptor beta chains from one sample, sequenced in a study of blood T cell repertoires in COVID-19. Produced via immunoSEQ multiplex PCR; TCRdb's table is partial and in-frame only. The data hold hundreds of thousands of clones, with 80% to 90% observed a single time. Sequences were obtained from peripheral blood. These receptors were collected from a man aged 25 to 40 with active or convalescent COVID-19. Each CDR3 is given with its conserved first and last residue. The D gene is left open where the match is weak. Clone size appears in some rows only: once, few, many, or a class for an expanded clone.

NA | NA | TRBJ1-2 | TRBV6-1 | TGTGCCAGCAGTGAAGTGTCAGGCGGAGGGGGCTACACCTTC | CASSEVSGGGGYTF
NA | NA | TRBJ2-7 | TRBV10-3 | TGTGCCATCAGTGCCATTAGTTCCTACGAGCAGTACTTC | CAISAISSYEQYF
NA | TRBD1 | TRBJ2-7 | TRBV4-2 | TGTGCCAGCAGCGACCCCGGGACAGGGATTTGGTCCTACGAGCAGTACTTC | CASSDPGTGIWSYEQYF
NA | NA | TRBJ1-6 | TRBV7-2 | TGTGCCAGCAGCTCAAACGTCGGCTCCTATAATTCACCCCTCCACTTT | CASSSNVGSYNSPLHF
NA | TRBD1 | TRBJ2-3 | TRBV25-1 | TGTGCCAGCAGAGGACAGGGAGGGCAGTATTTT | CASRGQGGQYF
once | NA | TRBJ1-1 | TRBV27 | TGTGCCAGCAGTTCTATAGTGCGGGGTGAAGGGAAACCCGCGGAGACTGAAGCTTTCTTT | CASSSIVRGEGKPAETEAFF
NA | NA | TRBJ1-3 | TRBV7-9 | TGTGCCAGCAGCCCCCAGGGAATTTCCTTTGGAAACACCATATATTTT | CASSPQGISFGNTIYF
NA | NA | TRBJ1-4 | TRBV30 | TGTGCCTGGAGTGAGAGGGAAAAACTGTTTTTT | CAWSEREKLFF
NA | TRBD1 | TRBJ1-1 | TRBV2 | TGTGCCAGCAGAACCGGGACAGGGCGTGGCGAAGCTTTCTTT | CASRTGTGRGEAFF
NA | TRBD1 | TRBJ1-1 | TRBV24-1 | TGTGCCACCAGGAGGACAGGGGAAACTGAAGCTTTCTTT | CATRRTGETEAFF
NA | TRBD1 | TRBJ1-4 | TRBV7-9 | TGTGCCAGCAGCTTAGCAGGGGGCGCGCCTAATGAAAAACTGTTTTTT | CASSLAGGAPNEKLFF
NA | NA | TRBJ1-2 | TRBV25-1 | TGTGCCAGCAGTCATAGCGGTGGCTACACCTTC | CASSHSGGYTF
NA | NA | TRBJ2-1 | TRBV4-3 | TGCGCCAGCAGCCAAGGTCTCGCGGAGGAGTCTAGCTCCTACAATGAGCAGTTCTTC | CASSQGLAEESSSYNEQFF
NA | TRBD2 | TRBJ2-5 | TRBV28 | TGTGCCAGCAGTCCGAGAGGACTAGCGGGGGGACAAGAGACCCAGTACTTC | CASSPRGLAGGQETQYF
NA | NA | TRBJ2-2 | TRBV3-1/TRBV3-2 | TGTGCCAGCAGCCAAGGCCCTACCGGTCCCGGGGAGCTGTTTTTT | CASSQGPTGPGELFF
NA | TRBD1 | TRBJ1-1 | TRBV10-3 | TGTGCCATCAGCCCCGCCACAGGGGAAGGGAACACTGAAGCTTTCTTT | CAISPATGEGNTEAFF